The rows below give T cell receptor beta chains drawn from one sample of a study of T cell responses to AZD1222 COVID-19 vaccine. Repertoires were generated with immunoSEQ multiplex PCR, while TCRdb's copy carries only in-frame clones and drops some. The repertoire consists of 90,000 to 100,000 clones, with about nine tenths occurring once and the leading ten covering roughly 15%. The starting material was peripheral blood, obtained 28 days after the second AZD1222 dose. These receptors came from an adult who received the AZD1222 COVID-19 vaccine. CDR3s include the opening cysteine and the closing phenylalanine or tryptophan.

v_call: TRBV30
j_call: TRBJ2-7
cdr3_aa: CAWSVNPGLVYEQYF

v_call: TRBV7-2
j_call: TRBJ2-7
cdr3_aa: CASSLAGSFNEQYF

v_call: TRBV5-1
j_call: TRBJ2-5
cdr3_aa: CASSTQETQYF

v_call: TRBV7-9
j_call: TRBJ1-6
cdr3_aa: CASSTGLEALHF

v_call: TRBV5-8
j_call: TRBJ2-5
cdr3_aa: CASSFQETQYF

v_call: TRBV27
j_call: TRBJ1-2
cdr3_aa: CASSLDRTNYGYTF

v_call: TRBV19
j_call: TRBJ2-7
cdr3_aa: CASSMTGRLYF

v_call: TRBV7-9
j_call: TRBJ1-2
cdr3_aa: CASSSLLTGGDGYTF

v_call: TRBV5-8
j_call: TRBJ1-1
cdr3_aa: CASSLNARRAFF

v_call: TRBV5-4
j_call: TRBJ2-3
cdr3_aa: CASSPDWRGSIDTGDF

v_call: TRBV7-9
j_call: TRBJ2-3
cdr3_aa: CASTLPPVMSTDTQYF

v_call: TRBV15
j_call: TRBJ2-7
cdr3_aa: CATSKLTGTRGGEQYF

v_call: TRBV5-1
j_call: TRBJ2-1
cdr3_aa: CASRPEFGEQFF

v_call: TRBV19
j_call: TRBJ1-2
cdr3_aa: CASSIGRANYGYTF

v_call: TRBV7-9
j_call: TRBJ1-6
cdr3_aa: CASSLGGTGYNSPLHF

v_call: TRBV30
j_call: TRBJ1-4
cdr3_aa: CAWSSGTGIEKLFF

v_call: TRBV6-5
j_call: TRBJ1-1
cdr3_aa: CASSYGTNTEAFF

v_call: TRBV7-8
j_call: TRBJ1-2
cdr3_aa: CASSSTRARDYGYTF

v_call: TRBV6-6
j_call: TRBJ1-2
cdr3_aa: CASSYQGGAYGYTF

v_call: TRBV7-6
j_call: TRBJ1-1
cdr3_aa: CASSSGRSQGTEAFF

v_call: TRBV19
j_call: TRBJ1-5
cdr3_aa: CASSKGGWGQSNQPQHF

v_call: TRBV5-1
j_call: TRBJ1-5
cdr3_aa: CASSLGSPGQPQHF

v_call: TRBV12-3/TRBV12-4
j_call: TRBJ1-1
cdr3_aa: CASSFRLTEAFF

v_call: TRBV3-1/TRBV3-2
j_call: TRBJ2-5
cdr3_aa: CASSPHGGETQYF

v_call: TRBV27
j_call: TRBJ1-1
cdr3_aa: CASSRDRGNTEAFF

v_call: TRBV4-1
j_call: TRBJ2-7
cdr3_aa: CASSQDVSGFPTYEQYF

v_call: TRBV30
j_call: TRBJ2-1
cdr3_aa: CAWSVAGGSLYNEQFF

v_call: TRBV5-6
j_call: TRBJ2-2
cdr3_aa: CASILLDTGELFF

v_call: TRBV27
j_call: TRBJ2-1
cdr3_aa: CASSRKGLAGGFNEQFF

v_call: TRBV30
j_call: TRBJ2-2
cdr3_aa: CAAKGGGRASSGELFF

v_call: TRBV7-2
j_call: TRBJ2-2
cdr3_aa: CASSIRQGGTGELFF

v_call: TRBV5-4
j_call: TRBJ2-7
cdr3_aa: CASSLGAGPTLYEQYF

v_call: TRBV5-1
j_call: TRBJ1-2
cdr3_aa: CASSPGQTTADGYTF

v_call: TRBV7-9
j_call: TRBJ1-4
cdr3_aa: CASSLGAGLGEKLFF

v_call: TRBV19
j_call: TRBJ2-4
cdr3_aa: CASKGLAKNIQYF

v_call: TRBV7-2
j_call: TRBJ2-3
cdr3_aa: CASCEGAADTQYF

v_call: TRBV4-1
j_call: TRBJ2-3
cdr3_aa: CASSQETRLAGGLSADTQYF

v_call: TRBV9
j_call: TRBJ2-7
cdr3_aa: CASSVGSGLKQYF

v_call: TRBV28
j_call: TRBJ2-7
cdr3_aa: CASLGQGINPYEQYF

v_call: TRBV30
j_call: TRBJ1-1
cdr3_aa: CAWDRDSSTEAFF

v_call: TRBV7-8
j_call: TRBJ2-1
cdr3_aa: CASSPVYNEQFF

v_call: TRBV6-5
j_call: TRBJ1-3
cdr3_aa: CASSYSISGSGTIYF

v_call: TRBV7-2
j_call: TRBJ1-4
cdr3_aa: CASSLTGPTNEKLFF

v_call: TRBV6-5
j_call: TRBJ2-3
cdr3_aa: CASSAIGTSTDTQYF

v_call: TRBV3-1/TRBV3-2
j_call: TRBJ2-5
cdr3_aa: CASSQDLAVHQETQYF

v_call: TRBV29-1
j_call: TRBJ2-5
cdr3_aa: CSVAPPGRVETQYF

v_call: TRBV28
j_call: TRBJ1-4
cdr3_aa: CASYQGSTNEKLFF

v_call: TRBV7-6
j_call: TRBJ1-4
cdr3_aa: CASSLQAGEEKLFF

v_call: TRBV27
j_call: TRBJ2-7
cdr3_aa: CASSFLARGVEQYF

v_call: TRBV28
j_call: TRBJ2-5
cdr3_aa: CASSYLGTGDRETQYF

v_call: TRBV6-5
j_call: TRBJ1-1
cdr3_aa: CASSRDRVESTEAFF

v_call: TRBV28
j_call: TRBJ1-1
cdr3_aa: CASSWGSTELENTEAFF